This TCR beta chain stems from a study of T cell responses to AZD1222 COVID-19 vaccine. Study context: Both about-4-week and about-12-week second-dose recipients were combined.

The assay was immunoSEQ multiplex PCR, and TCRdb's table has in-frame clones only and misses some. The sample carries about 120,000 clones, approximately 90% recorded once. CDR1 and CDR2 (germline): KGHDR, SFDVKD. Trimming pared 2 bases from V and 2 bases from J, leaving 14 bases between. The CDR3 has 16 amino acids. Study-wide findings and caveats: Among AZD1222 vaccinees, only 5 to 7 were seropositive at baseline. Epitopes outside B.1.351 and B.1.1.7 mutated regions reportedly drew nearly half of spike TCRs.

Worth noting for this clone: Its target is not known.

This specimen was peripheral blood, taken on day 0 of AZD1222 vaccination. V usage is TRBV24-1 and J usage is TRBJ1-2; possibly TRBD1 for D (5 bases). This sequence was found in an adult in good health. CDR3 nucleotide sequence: TGTGCCACCAGTGATTCCCCCTTTACAGGAAACTATGGCTACACCTTC. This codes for CATSDSPFTGNYGYTF.